This T cell receptor (beta chain) is drawn from a study of blood T cell repertoires in COVID-19. About the research overall: Both acute and convalescent COVID-19 samples were obtained from the United States, Italy and Spain.

Profiling relied on immunoSEQ multiplex PCR, and the TCRdb table lists in-frame clones only, not all of them. Of hundreds of thousands of clones in the sample, about 84% are singletons; the top ten hold 2% to 2.5%. Per germline, CDR1 SNHLY and CDR2 FYNNEI. The trim removed 8 bases at V and 4 bases at J, leaving 7 bases unmatched. The CDR3 loop spans 14 amino acids. The sample was PBMCs or T cells enriched from blood (not recorded which). The chain uses TRBV2 and TRBJ1-4, with 7 positions matching TRBD1. This TCR was recovered from a woman aged 50 to 60 who had recovered from COVID-19. CDR3 region: CASGTVGFNEKLFF. In DNA form, the CDR3 reads TGTGCCAGCGGGACAGTGGGATTTAATGAAAAACTGTTTTTT. The full variable domain, completed using reference TRBV2 and TRBJ1-4, is EPEVTQTPSHQVTQMGQEVILRCVPISNHLYFYWYRQILGQKVEFLVSFYNNEISEKSEIFDDQFSVERPDGSNFTLKIRSTKLEDSAMYFCASGTVGFNEKLFFGSGTQLSVL.